This T cell receptor (beta chain) was identified during a study of post-analysis software for immune sequencing data. The wider study: Included courses were relapsing-remitting and secondary progressive multiple sclerosis; progressive-relapsing multiple sclerosis was also included.

Each TCR beta cDNA library carried unique molecular identifiers. It was from roughly 1 to 10 million T cells that some 470,000 cDNA molecules came. MiXCR, applied by TCRdb to the PCR reads, yields one record per CDR3 protein. Of approximately 690,000 distinct CDR3 sequences in the sample, roughly three fifths are singletons; the top ten hold approximately 10%. Whole-study results and caveats: About 5 TRBV segments (TRBV5-6, TRBV5-1 and TRBV20-1 among them) occurred more frequently in patients than in controls. Comparison with controls showed significantly lower normalized Chao1 diversity in multiple sclerosis patients. When the samples were clustered directly with F measure, those that had been prepared in the same batch showed strong co-clustering.

A remark on this clonotype: No antigen is known for it.

Germline CDR1 KGHDR, CDR2 SFDVKD. The CDR3 has 15 amino acids. Trimming at V came to 3 bases and at J to 2 bases, leaving 5 bases not matched to a gene. J is TRBJ2-5 and V is TRBV24-1; 7 bases align to TRBD1. The sequenced sample consisted of blood. The receptor was derived from a girl aged 2 to 10 with multiple sclerosis. The CDR3 protein is CATSDTGVGQETQYF. The DNA for the CDR3 is TGTGCCACCAGTGATACAGGGGTTGGGCAAGAGACCCAGTACTTC.